This TCR beta chain is drawn from a study of Tregs in tolerant kidney transplant recipients. The study's findings and limits: No direct test of biological reproducibility was done here. The small number of patients limits these findings pending further validation. Expanding Tregs on activated donor B cells appeared to best identify donor-specific TCRbeta clones.

About this clone itself: Antigen: not known.

Method: immunoSEQ multiplex PCR; TCRdb's copy keeps in-frame clones and lacks some. The top ten hold roughly 0.63% of the sample, which has roughly 120,000 clones, approximately 90% seen once. Germline V gives CDR1 ENHRY, CDR2 SYGVKD. The CDR3 covers 11 residues. The V and J ends lost 4 bases and 4 bases respectively, with 3 bases between them. Unstimulated regulatory T cells (CD4+CD25+CD127-), CD4+CD25- non-regulatory cells, CD4 and CD8 cells were FACS-sorted from thawed PBMCs. The chain carries TRBV10-3 and TRBJ2-3; D is undetermined. The material sequenced was CD4+ T cells from blood. The source of this sequence is a human donor in good health. CDR3 sequence (DNA): TGTGCCATCAGTGTGGCAGATACGCAGTATTTT. Its translation: CAISVADTQYF.